This entry describes one T cell receptor (beta chain). The CDR3 loop spans 15 amino acids. CDR1 is MNHEY, CDR2 SMNVEV, per germline (reference sequence). V was clipped by 5 bases and J by 2 bases; unmatched bases: 6. The sample belongs to a study of shared T cell receptors in the human thymus. Method: immunoSEQ multiplex PCR; TCRdb's copy keeps in-frame clones and lacks some. Of about 380,000 clones detected, around 95% appear once; the ten largest clones hold approximately 0.018%. Sequences were obtained from thymocytes. The receptor was derived from a human donor. The chain carries TRBV27 and TRBJ2-7, with 10 nucleotides matching TRBD2. CDR3 DNA sequence: TGTGCCAGCAGTACTATAGCGGGAGGCGCCTACGAGCAGTACTTC. Amino acids: CASSTIAGGAYEQYF.